Reported below is one T cell receptor beta chain. Its matching antigen is unknown. This record comes from a study of cytomegalovirus exposure and HLA in healthy donors. Regarding donors, all were healthy bone marrow donors. Each donor was nominally healthy when sampled (though unrecorded immune exposures were likely). Primers included in the PCR were 60 Vbeta and 13 Jbeta primers. The data were produced by immunoSEQ multiplex PCR, yet TCRdb's version contains in-frame clones alone and is incomplete. Of some 190,000 clones detected, nearly 80% appear once; the ten largest clones hold around 2.6%. J gave up 0 bases and V 4 bases, and 4 bases lay outside the gene matches. Germline lookup yields CDR1 SGHRS and CDR2 YFSETQ. The CDR3 is made up of 17 amino acids. Whole-study results and caveats: A missense DCLRE1C variant was associated with V- and J-gene trimming of TCR beta chains in a later analysis, and an independent cohort replicated the association.

This TCR came from a female donor in good health and CMV-seronegative. The chain links TRBV5-1 to TRBJ2-1; 13 nucleotides agree with TRBD2. Sequences were obtained from PBMCs. This chain's CDR3 is CASSLGTSGISYNEQFF. CDR3 bases: TGCGCCAGCAGCCTAGGGACTAGCGGGATCTCCTACAATGAGCAGTTCTTC.